This record covers a single T cell receptor beta chain. This record comes from a study of cytomegalovirus exposure and HLA in healthy donors. Measured with immunoSEQ multiplex PCR; TCRdb has only the in-frame clones, and not every one. The sample has approximately 110,000 clones; about 88% are singletons. Germline loops: CDR1 MNHEY, CDR2 SMNVEV (reference sequence). This CDR3 has 14 amino acids. V lost 4 bases to trimming and J lost 5 bases; unmatched junction nucleotides: 7. This chain connects TRBV27 to TRBJ2-5; 7 nucleotides agree with TRBD1. The TCR originated in a woman in her late teens or twenties in good health and CMV-seropositive. What was sequenced was PBMCs. This CDR3 is CASSWKGAGETQYF. For the CDR3, the DNA is TGTGCCAGCAGTTGGAAGGGGGCAGGGGAGACCCAGTACTTC.